This entry describes one TCR beta chain. Which antigen it targets is not known. Base qualities are missing; no much larger clone stands one base away. The collaborating institutions used their own protocols to collect whole blood in K2EDTA tubes. Collaborator samples were shipped for TCRbeta analysis as frozen whole blood, isolated PBMCs, or DNA extracted from either sample type. This sample was taken from a study of blood T cell repertoires in COVID-19 (dated by TCRdb to 2020 to 2022). With respect to the entire study: Samples covering the acute and convalescent phases of COVID-19 were provided by collaborators in the United States, Italy and Spain. The prospective study material was composed of cDNA or gDNA derived from T cells, B-cell-depleted T cells, or PBMCs. Deeply sampled blood TCRbeta repertoires from subjects exposed to, actively infected with, or recovered from COVID-19 were included in the dataset. The repertoires were made available in a free public database intended to serve as a resource for research on the immune response to SARS-CoV-2. Samples were obtained from the ongoing ImmuneRACE study (first 160 participants) and from 1,000 to 1,500 subjects provided by 6 global collaborators. Nearly every sample came with metadata listing a de-identified subject ID, COVID-19 status, age in years and sex. Where HLA class I and class II types were available, the types were taken from metadata supplied by the sample provider, not from assay-based typing. Broad study findings and their caveats: Clinical and demographic metadata were provided uncurated, with the amount varying by source and participant.

The immunoSEQ Assay, a bias-controlled multiplex PCR, was used to amplify TCRbeta CDR3 regions from genomic DNA. As for how the authors treated the data: Nucleated cell counts per sample were estimated from amplification of reference gene primers within the assay. To quantify the absolute abundance of each unique TCRbeta CDR3 rearrangement, sequence reads were collapsed and filtered. For each sample, productive Simpson clonality was calculated as the square root of Simpson's diversity index over productive rearrangements. Not all clones reach the TCRdb copy of this immuneACCESS table, which keeps in-frame sequences only. Checked studies attribute under half of the gap to unresolved V genes and leave the rest unexplained. V and J calls plus clone size are reproduced from that table; the DNA served to infer D and trimming. This sample comprises 130,000 to 150,000 clones, roughly 84% of them detected only once. The biggest ten clones account for roughly 4.5% of the sample.

V loses 4 bases, J loses 2 bases, and the germline ends lie 14 bases apart. CDR1 and CDR2, looked up from the germline V gene (reference sequence), are LNHDA and SQIVND. Inclusive of the bounding cysteine and phenylalanine, the CDR3 is 15 residues long. The CDR3 DNA has 45 bases and is translated from base 1. The chain is assembled from TRBV19 and TRBJ2-5, with the D gene uncertain. This TCR was recovered from a human donor in a cohort sampled during active COVID-19. Sample: peripheral blood. The DNA reads TGTGCCAGTAGTACGACTGTGGCGAGGCAAGAGACCCAGTACTTC. Translated, this gives CASSTTVARQETQYF.